This T cell receptor beta chain was obtained from a study of breast tumors, draining lymph nodes, adjacent tissues. The V and J ends lost 2 bases and 6 bases respectively, with 10 bases between them. Germline CDR1 is MNHEY and CDR2 is SVGEGT. This CDR3 is built from 13 residues. This clonotype was seen repeatedly, ten times or more. Breast cancer patients provided tissue from their axillary draining lymph nodes. MiXCR, run by TCRdb on the multiplex PCR reads, gives a single entry per CDR3 protein. The table records 190,000 or so distinct CDR3 sequences, around 29% of them present only once. V is TRBV6-2 or TRBV6-3 and J is TRBJ1-2; D gene unclear. The sequencing sample was made of axillary lymph node tissue. This sequence originates from a female donor with breast cancer. Some clones in this sample may be carry-over from other donors' samples. The CDR3 sequence: CASSYEEIHGYTF. CDR3 in DNA: TGTGCCAGCAGTTACGAGGAAATCCATGGCTACACCTTC.